The clone carrying this T cell receptor (beta chain) was seen once. The data derive from a study of CD8 T cells in Susac syndrome. CD8+ and CD4+ T cells were negatively isolated; TEMRA cells were FACS-enriched. The RNA input was about 0.5 to 1 ug, and it was reverse transcribed with random hexamers. TCRdb independently ran MiXCR on the immunoSEQ multiplex PCR reads; one entry per CDR3 protein. Of about 140,000 distinct CDR3 sequences listed, approximately 95% were seen once; the top ten hold roughly 0.14%. V dropped 1 base and J dropped 13 bases, with 11 bases sitting between them. CDR3 length equals 12 residues.

Material: CD4+ T cells from PBMCs. The source is a human donor with Susac syndrome. The gene calls are TRBV12-3 or TRBV12-4 and TRBJ1-3; D is uncertain. The CDR3 DNA reads TGTGCCAGCAGTTTAGGCGGCGGATGGATATATTTT. Its protein is CASSLGGGWIYF.